The clone carrying this T cell receptor (beta chain) was counted between two and nine times. This sample is drawn from a study of blood T cell repertoires in COVID-19. Germline-derived CDR1 and CDR2 are SGHRS and YFSETQ. This CDR3 comprises 16 residues. Trimming took off 4 bases at V and 5 bases at J, with 18 bases between the two ends. Produced via immunoSEQ multiplex PCR; TCRdb's table is partial and in-frame only. This table holds around 320,000 clones, under 90% found once. The chain couples TRBV5-1 to TRBJ1-4; the D gene is possibly TRBD1 (5 bases). The source material was PBMCs or T cells enriched from blood (not recorded which). The source is a woman between 45 and 65 years old who had been exposed to COVID-19. The CDR3 DNA is TGCGCCAGCAGCCCGGAACCCGCAGGGATGAATGAAAAACTGTTTTTT. It codes for CASSPEPAGMNEKLFF.